Following are 21 T cell receptor beta chains from one sample sequenced in a study of T cells after yellow fever vaccination. TCRdb reanalysed the 5' RACE reads using MiXCR and keeps one entry per CDR3 protein. The sample has 200,000 to 300,000 distinct CDR3 sequences; 6.5% to 7.5% are singletons. The material sequenced was CD4+ T cells sorted from PBMCs, taken on the day of the yellow fever booster vaccination. The origin of the receptors is a man younger than 45 who received the YFV17D yellow fever vaccine.

The chain recombines TRBV30 with TRBJ2-4, with D perhaps matching TRBD2 (7 bases). Trimming pared 2 bases from V and 4 bases from J, leaving 12 bases between. The CDR3 contains 14 residues. Germline-derived CDR1 and CDR2 are GTSNPN and SVGIG (reference sequence). CDR3 loop: CAWSRTAGKNIQYF. Here the CDR3 DNA reads TGTGCCTGGAGTCGGACAGCGGGGAAAAACATTCAGTACTTC.

This clonotype showed up many times. This rearrangement joins TRBV28 to TRBJ2-7, with 9 bases identical to TRBD1. CDR1 is MDHEN and CDR2 is SYDVKM in the germline V gene. Trimming took 7 bases from V and 4 from J; bases not matched to a gene: 5. The CDR3 is made up of 13 amino acids. Here the CDR3 reads CASKGQGAYEQYF. In nucleotides, the CDR3 is TGTGCCAGCAAGGGACAGGGAGCGTACGAGCAGTACTTC.

At least ten counts were recorded for this clonotype. The chain combines TRBV20-1 with TRBJ2-7; TRBD2 is a possible D gene (5 bases). The CDR3 runs 12 residues. V shed 3 bases and J shed 2 bases, with 8 bases lying between them. The germline V gene encodes CDR1 DFQATT and CDR2 SNEGSKA (reference sequence). The CDR3 loop reads CSARDSTYEQYF. CDR3 DNA sequence: TGCAGTGCTAGGGACTCCACCTACGAGCAGTACTTC.

This chain uses TRBV29-1 with TRBJ2-1; D is possibly TRBD2 (5 bases). The length of the CDR3 is 15 residues. V gave up 4 bases and J gave up 0 bases, with 13 bases separating them. Germline assignment: CDR1 SQVTM and CDR2 ANQGSEA. In DNA form, the CDR3 reads TGCAGCGTTGGGGCAATAGGGAGCTCCTACAATGAGCAGTTCTTC. Translation: CSVGAIGSSYNEQFF.

The chain uses TRBV7-2 and TRBJ2-1; D is unresolved. Trimming left V 1 base short and J 9 bases short, with 10 bases between. CDR1 and CDR2 from the germline V gene are SGHTA and FQGNSA. The CDR3 runs to 13 residues. The CDR3 DNA follows: TGTGCCAGCAGCTTAGGAGTGTCAAGTGAGCAGTTCTTC. Translation gives CASSLGVSSEQFF.

This clonotype was observed a handful of times. The chain employs TRBV5-6 and TRBJ2-7; 8 positions match TRBD2. The CDR3 has 14 amino acids. CDR1 and CDR2 (germline): SGHDT, YYEEEE. V dropped 6 bases and J dropped 6; count of bases not matched to a gene: 11. The DNA for the CDR3 is TGTGCCAGCACCCAGGGACTAGTGAGGCTCGAGCAGTACTTC. It yields the protein CASTQGLVRLEQYF. Filled out from reference TRBV5-6 and TRBJ2-7, the complete variable domain reads DAGVTQSPTHLIKTRGQQVTLRCSPKSGHDTVSWYQQALGQGPQFIFQYYEEEERQRGNFPDRFSGHQFPNYSSELNVNALLLGDSALYLCASTQGLVRLEQYFGPGTRLTVT.

V gene TRBV20-1 combines with J gene TRBJ1-5; weak D call: TRBD1 (5 bases). Germline V CDR1 and CDR2: DFQATT, SNEGSKA (reference sequence). V lost 6 bases to trimming and J lost 6 bases, with 24 bases between them. The CDR3 runs to 16 residues. The CDR3 region has the DNA TGCAGTGCCAAGATGTTCGGGACCGGCCTGGGTCAGCCCCAGCATTTT. The encoded protein is CSAKMFGTGLGQPQHF.

This clonotype occurred a few times. One junction end does not reproduce the germline sequence, and a read error may be involved. The chain carries TRBV7-6 and TRBJ2-7; possibly TRBD1 for D (6 bases). The CDR3 totals 13 residues. Germline CDR1 SGHVS, CDR2 FNYEAQ. CDR3 protein: CASSPDSLQSRDF. DNA of the CDR3: TGTGCCAGCAGCCCGGACAGCCTCCAATCTCGGGACTTC.

This sequence joins TRBV18 and TRBJ2-2; 12 bases fit TRBD2. V shed 4 bases and J 5 bases; nucleotides not matched to a gene: 5. The CDR3 loop spans 16 amino acids. Looked up from germline, CDR1 is KGHSH and CDR2 is LQKENI. In DNA, the CDR3 is TGTGCCAGCTCACGACTAGCGGGAGTGGAAACCGGGGAGCTGTTTTTT. This codes for CASSRLAGVETGELFF.

This clonotype was detected ten times or more. V is TRBV5-1 and J is TRBJ2-3; D not resolved. Trimming left V 0 bases short and J 1 base short, with 12 bases between. This CDR3 has 16 residues. The germline V gene has CDR1 SGHRS and CDR2 YFSETQ. This CDR3 is CASSLAAPRGTDTQYF. Written as DNA, the CDR3 is TGCGCCAGCAGCTTGGCGGCGCCCCGTGGCACAGATACGCAGTATTTT.

This clonotype was seen a few times. A junction end diverges from the germline sequence, so it may reflect a read error. This chain uses TRBV4-1 with TRBJ2-7; 10 nucleotides line up with TRBD2. The CDR3 is 13 amino acids. The germline V gene has CDR1 MGHRA and CDR2 YSYEKL. This chain's CDR3 is CASSQIPGLATNF. Written as DNA, the CDR3 is TGCGCCAGCAGCCAGATCCCGGGACTAGCGACCAACTTC.

V and J are TRBV6-1 and TRBJ1-6, with no clear D. The V end lost 6 bases, the J end lost 7 bases, and 13 bases lay between the germline ends. This CDR3 spans 14 amino acids. Germline V gene data show CDR1 as MNHNS and CDR2 as SASEGT. CDR3 region: CASRPGFQNSPLHF. CDR3 nucleotides: TGTGCCAGCAGACCGGGATTCCAAAATTCACCCCTCCACTTT.

The chain links TRBV20-1 to TRBJ1-2; D gene uncertain. Per germline, CDR1 DFQATT and CDR2 SNEGSKA (reference sequence). The CDR3 contains 10 residues. Trimming removed 7 bases from V and 8 bases from J, with 11 bases in between. CDR3 nucleotides: TGCAGTGGGGGTCCGTCGGGCTACACCTTC. It encodes CSGGPSGYTF.

The V gene is TRBV12-2, the J gene TRBJ2-7. TRBV12-2 has pseudogene status. The CDR3 consists of 13 residues. The CDR3: CASRLLGDYEQYF. In DNA form, the CDR3 reads TGTGCAAGTCGCTTATTAGGAGACTACGAGCAGTACTTC.

This clonotype was seen ten or more times. The chain is built from TRBV5-1 and TRBJ2-5, with 10 bases matching TRBD2. The germline V gene encodes CDR1 SGHRS and CDR2 YFSETQ. The trim removed 2 bases at V and 2 bases at J, leaving 3 bases unmatched. The CDR3 spans 15 residues. CDR3 region: CASSFLAGEQETQYF. DNA of the CDR3: TGCGCCAGCAGCTTCCTAGCGGGGGAGCAAGAGACCCAGTACTTC.

The sample holds a few counts of this clonotype. The chain employs TRBV5-1 and TRBJ2-6; D is uncertain. The CDR3 contains 15 residues. The germline CDR1 and CDR2 sequences are SGHRS and YFSETQ. V lost 4 bases and J lost 0, with 8 bases in between. CDR3 sequence: CASSLTDSGANVLTF. CDR3 nucleotide sequence: TGCGCCAGCAGCCTCACGGACTCTGGGGCCAACGTCCTGACTTTC.

The rearrangement uses TRBV7-7 and TRBJ2-3; either TRBD1 or TRBD2 may supply D (5 bases each). CDR3 length: 14 residues. Germline V CDR1 and CDR2: SSHAT, FNYEAQ (reference sequence). The ends were cut back, 5 bases at V and 8 bases at J, with 17 bases in the middle. The CDR3 reads CASSGDGRTATQYF. The CDR3 bases are TGTGCCAGCAGCGGGGACGGCCGGACGGCTACGCAGTATTTT.

This clonotype turned up a few times. At one of its ends the junction is not consistent with the germline gene, which may arise from a read error. V and J are TRBV20-1 and TRBJ1-6; no clear D. Per germline, CDR1 DFQATT and CDR2 SNEGSKA (reference sequence). This CDR3 is 13 amino acids long. CDR3 loop: CSARATSSPSMEF. The CDR3 region has the DNA TGCAGTGCTAGAGCTACATCATCACCCTCGATGGAGTTT.

The gene calls are TRBV15 and TRBJ2-5, with 7 bases matching TRBD2. This CDR3 contains 13 residues. The V segment lost 3 bases and the J segment 4 bases; nucleotides outside the gene matches: 2. CDR1 is LNHNV, CDR2 YYDKDF, per germline (reference sequence). The CDR3 sequence: CATSRGGVETQYF. CDR3 bases: TGTGCCACCAGCAGGGGGGGGGTAGAGACCCAGTACTTC. Variable domain in full (rest from reference TRBV15 and TRBJ2-5): DAMVIQNPRYQVTQFGKPVTLSCSQTLNHNVMYWYQQKSSQAPKLLFHYYDKDFNNEADTPDNFQSRRPNTSFCFLDIRSPGLGDTAMYLCATSRGGVETQYFGPGTRLLVL.

In this sample, this clonotype turned up many times. The chain recombines TRBV6-1 with TRBJ2-4; no firm D call. There are 13 residues in the CDR3. The V gene lost 6 bases and the J gene lost 0 bases, with 6 bases spanning the gap. Germline lookup yields CDR1 MNHNS and CDR2 SASEGT. The CDR3 loop is CASSPPAKNIQYF. CDR3 nucleotide sequence: TGTGCCAGCAGCCCACCAGCCAAAAACATTCAGTACTTC.

This clonotype was counted a few times. The J gene is TRBJ2-2, the V gene TRBV5-1, with D uncertain. The CDR3 is 15 amino acids. With 4 bases removed from V and 4 bases from J, the gap between germline ends came to 14 bases. Germline-derived CDR1 and CDR2 are SGHRS and YFSETQ. CDR3 coding DNA: TGCGCCAGCAGCGCGACCGTTTGGGGCACCGGGGAGCTGTTTTTT. Residues: CASSATVWGTGELFF.